What follows describes a single TCR beta chain. The data derive from a study of blood T cell repertoires in COVID-19. CDR1 is MNHEY and CDR2 is SMNVEV in the germline V gene (reference sequence). V lost 2 bases and J 3 bases, leaving 14 bases between the germline ends. The CDR3 is 16 amino acids. Some clones are missing from TCRdb's copy, which holds only in-frame ones; the method was immunoSEQ multiplex PCR. The sample has about 210,000 clones; around 90% are singletons. Participants, about 18 to 95 years old, spanned 25 or so US areas. The receptor comes from a man aged 18-30 years with acute COVID-19. The material sequenced was PBMCs or T cells enriched from blood (not recorded which). The chain joins TRBV27 to TRBJ1-3; D call uncertain. DNA for the CDR3: TGTGCCAGCAGTTTAAAGCCTGGCGGCGGTGGAAACACCATATATTTT. This gives the protein CASSLKPGGGGNTIYF.